This TCR beta chain emerged from a study of shared clonotypes between healthy human individuals. Replicate PCRs from sorted subsets contained approximately 220 ng DNA, which is roughly 30,000 T cell genomes. Generated by immunoSEQ multiplex PCR, the TCRdb table keeps only in-frame clones and is missing some. The sample holds fewer than 3 million clones, less than 95% seen once. A CD45RA-negative memory subset and a CD45RA+ naive subset were separated from the CD4+ cells. General study findings and limits: Naive subsets generally had larger estimated richness than memory subsets.

This clone was recorded only once. What it binds is unknown. The sample has other DNA sequences that encode this CDR3 too. Sequences were obtained from naive CD4+ T cells from PBMCs. Subset here: CD45RA+ positively selected. The receptor was derived from a young man in good health. Some clones in this sample may be carry-over from other donors' samples.

The CDR3 protein is CASSLGGPTYEQYF. CDR3 nucleotides: TGTGCCAGCAGTTTGGGGGGACCCACCTACGAGCAGTACTTC. J is TRBJ2-7 and V is TRBV28, with a tentative D call TRBD2 (6 bases). This CDR3 has 14 amino acids. The germline CDR1 and CDR2 sequences are MDHEN and SYDVKM. Trimming stripped 3 bases from V and 2 bases from J, with 11 bases between.